Each of the 19 T cell receptor beta chains below was sequenced from the same sample in a study of shared clonotypes between healthy human individuals. Clones were read by immunoSEQ multiplex PCR, and TCRdb kept only the in-frame ones, dropping some. This sample yields over a million clones, of which 75% to 85% are seen a single time; roughly 0.62% belongs to the top ten. Sequencing was carried out using memory CD4+ T cells from PBMCs. Regarding subset: CD45RA-negative fraction. Receptors were obtained from a man in his late teens or twenties in good health. Some clones in this sample may be carry-over from other donors' samples.

This rearrangement joins TRBV4-1 to TRBJ2-7; D not certain. CDR3 length equals 13 residues. Germline loops: CDR1 MGHRA, CDR2 YSYEKL. Trimming removed 0 bases at V and 4 bases at J, with 7 bases between. DNA of the CDR3: TGCGCCAGCAGCCAAGATGCCGTATACGAGCAGTACTTC. Translating it yields CASSQDAVYEQYF.

This clone appeared a few times. Other DNA sequences of this sample code for an identical CDR3. The rearrangement uses TRBV7-3 and TRBJ2-3, with D unresolved. V lost 2 bases and J lost 2, with 5 bases in between. This CDR3 region has 13 residues. Germline V gene data show CDR1 as SGHTA and CDR2 as FQGTGA. Here the CDR3 DNA reads TGTGCCAGCAGCTTACTCATCACAGATACGCAGTATTTT. Translating gives CASSLLITDTQYF. Filled out from reference TRBV7-3 and TRBJ2-3, the complete variable domain reads GAGVSQTPSNKVTEKGKYVELRCDPISGHTALYWYRQSLGQGPEFLIYFQGTGAADDSGLPNDRFFAVRPEGSVSTLKIQRTERGDSAVYLCASSLLITDTQYFGPGTRLTVL.

The chain uses TRBV29-1 and TRBJ2-1; no firm D call. Germline assignment: CDR1 SQVTM and CDR2 ANQGSEA. The CDR3 totals 13 residues. V gave up 4 bases and J gave up 9 bases, with 16 bases separating them. CDR3 protein: CSVVVAPLAEQFF. The CDR3 bases are TGCAGCGTTGTGGTAGCCCCACTCGCTGAGCAGTTCTTC.

The genes are TRBV19 and TRBJ1-5; D may be TRBD1 (5 bases). V dropped 8 bases and J dropped 0 bases, with 14 bases sitting between them. Per germline, CDR1 LNHDA and CDR2 SQIVND (reference sequence). CDR3 size: 15 residues. CDR3 DNA sequence: TGTGCCAGTGGGCCAGGGCGGGGTAGCAATCAGCCCCAGCATTTT. Translation: CASGPGRGSNQPQHF.

The table lists this clone with a count of one. The chain is built from TRBV11-2 and TRBJ2-2, with D tentatively TRBD2 (5 bases). Trimming took off 0 bases at V and 2 bases at J, with 10 bases between the two ends. CDR1 is SGHAT and CDR2 is FQNNGV in the germline V gene. The CDR3 covers 16 residues. In DNA, the CDR3 is TGTGCCAGCAGCTTAGAGTCCGGGGTCAACACCGGGGAGCTGTTTTTT. Protein sequence: CASSLESGVNTGELFF.

V usage is TRBV7-2 and J usage is TRBJ2-3; D is ambiguous. Germline assignment: CDR1 SGHTA and CDR2 FQGNSA. The CDR3 has 15 amino acids. Trimming removed 4 bases from V and 2 bases from J, with 13 bases in between. In nucleotides, the CDR3 is TGTGCCAGCAGCTCAACCAGGATCATCACAGATACGCAGTATTTT. The encoded protein is CASSSTRIITDTQYF. The full variable domain, rest sourced from reference TRBV7-2 and TRBJ2-3, is GAGVSQSPSNKVTEKGKDVELRCDPISGHTALYWYRQSLGQGLEFLIYFQGNSAPDKSGLPSDRFSAERTGGSVSTLTIQRTQQEDSAVYLCASSSTRIITDTQYFGPGTRLTVL.

As concerns this clone: Other DNA sequences from this sample encode an identical CDR3 as well. The J gene is TRBJ1-3, the V gene TRBV7-9; no clear D gene. The V gene lost 2 bases and the J gene lost 4 bases, with 6 bases spanning the gap. The germline CDR1 and CDR2 sequences are SEHNR and FQNEAQ (reference sequence). This CDR3 is built from 13 residues. DNA of the CDR3: TGTGCCAGCAGCTTATTGGACGGAAACACCATATATTTT. This encodes CASSLLDGNTIYF.

V usage is TRBV28 and J usage is TRBJ2-5; the D gene is possibly TRBD1 (6 bases). Trimming took 3 bases from V and 2 from J, leaving 16 bases between them. Germline V gives CDR1 MDHEN, CDR2 SYDVKM. This CDR3 contains 16 residues. The CDR3 spells CASSFFKRRGQETQYF. DNA for the CDR3: TGTGCCAGCAGTTTTTTCAAGCGCAGGGGACAAGAGACCCAGTACTTC. Full variable domain (outside the CDR3, taken from reference TRBV28 and TRBJ2-5): DVKVTQSSRYLVKRTGEKVFLECVQDMDHENMFWYRQDPGLGLRLIYFSYDVKMKEKGDIPEGYSVSREKKERFSLILESASTNQTSMYLCASSFFKRRGQETQYFGPGTRLLVL.

V is TRBV6-6 and J is TRBJ1-5, with no clear D. Germline V lookup: CDR1 MNHNY, CDR2 SVGAGI (reference sequence). The CDR3 extends over 12 amino acids. V was trimmed by 0 bases and J by 7 bases, leaving 4 bases between them. The CDR3 loop reads CASSYSEQPQHF. The CDR3 nucleotides read TGTGCCAGCAGTTACTCGGAACAGCCCCAGCATTTT.

This sequence joins TRBV5-4 and TRBJ2-5; 7 bases are a match to TRBD2. V trimming: 0 bases; J trimming: 4 bases; junction bases outside the gene matches: 0. The CDR3 runs to 13 residues. Germline V gene lookup returns CDR1 SGHNT and CDR2 YYREEE (reference sequence). The CDR3 region is CASSLGGRETQYF. DNA of the CDR3: TGTGCCAGCAGCTTGGGCGGGAGAGAGACCCAGTACTTC.

The V and J genes are TRBV7-9 and TRBJ1-1, with D possibly being TRBD1 (6 bases). Between the trimmed V and J ends, which lost 5 bases and 2 bases, there was a span of 21 bases. Germline V gene lookup returns CDR1 SEHNR and CDR2 FQNEAQ (reference sequence). CDR3 length: 17 amino acids. The CDR3 reads CASSPKPSQGINTEAFF. CDR3 nucleotides: TGTGCCAGCAGCCCGAAGCCCTCCCAGGGGATTAACACTGAAGCTTTCTTT. Filled out from reference TRBV7-9 and TRBJ1-1, the complete variable domain reads DTGVSQNPRHKITKRGQNVTFRCDPISEHNRLYWYRQTLGQGPEFLTYFQNEAQLEKSRLLSDRFSAERPKGSFSTLEIQRTEQGDSAMYLCASSPKPSQGINTEAFFGQGTRLTVV.

This clone showed up many times. The V call is TRBV6-1, the J call TRBJ1-2, with unresolved D. The CDR3 covers 11 residues. V was trimmed by 8 bases and J by 2 bases, leaving 6 bases between them. Germline V gives CDR1 MNHNS, CDR2 SASEGT. The CDR3 coding sequence is TGTGCCAGCGCGGAAAACTATGGCTACACCTTC. This gives the protein CASAENYGYTF.

V usage is TRBV5-1 and J usage is TRBJ2-3, with TRBD2 matching 10 bases. Germline CDR1 and CDR2: SGHRS and YFSETQ. The CDR3 runs to 16 residues. After removal of 3 bases from V and 1 base from J, the junction contained 5 bases not matched to a gene. CDR3 bases: TGCGCCAGCAGCTCGTCCGGGACTAGCGGCACAGATACGCAGTATTTT. Its protein is CASSSSGTSGTDTQYF.

This clone turned up a few times. V usage is TRBV28 and J usage is TRBJ2-2; no clear D. Per the germline V gene, CDR1 is MDHEN and CDR2 is SYDVKM. Trimming shortened V by 7 bases and J by 6 bases, and 15 bases separated the two germline ends. This CDR3 is 14 amino acids long. The CDR3, as DNA: TGTGCCAGCACTCGCGGTGGGTACGCCGGGGAGCTGTTTTTT. Translation: CASTRGGYAGELFF. The whole variable domain, remainder taken from reference TRBV28 and TRBJ2-2, is DVKVTQSSRYLVKRTGEKVFLECVQDMDHENMFWYRQDPGLGLRLIYFSYDVKMKEKGDIPEGYSVSREKKERFSLILESASTNQTSMYLCASTRGGYAGELFFGEGSRLTVL.

V and J are TRBV6-5 and TRBJ2-7; 10 nucleotides align to TRBD1. CDR1 is MNHEY, CDR2 SVGAGI, per germline. With 2 bases clipped from V and 3 bases from J, the junction kept 4 bases outside the gene matches. The CDR3 loop spans 15 amino acids. The CDR3 DNA sequence: TGTGCCAGCAGTTACCGGGACAGGGGTGTCTACGAGCAGTACTTC. Amino acid sequence: CASSYRDRGVYEQYF.

This clone was observed a few times. This may come from a read error, since a much larger clone is one base off. The sample carries other DNA sequences with the same CDR3. V and J are TRBV11-2 and TRBJ2-3; TRBD2 matches at 10 bases. The CDR3 totals 15 residues. Unmatched junction bases numbered 0, after V lost 3 bases and J lost 0 bases. Germline V gene lookup returns CDR1 SGHAT and CDR2 FQNNGV. CDR3 amino acids: CASSLTSGSTDTQYF. Written as DNA, the CDR3 is TGTGCCAGCAGCTTGACTAGCGGGAGCACAGATACGCAGTATTTT.

The chain couples TRBV5-1 to TRBJ1-2, with a tentative D call TRBD1 (6 bases). Looked up from germline, CDR1 is SGHRS and CDR2 is YFSETQ. The CDR3 is made up of 15 amino acids. V shed 1 base and J shed 4 bases, with 14 bases lying between them. In DNA, the CDR3 is TGCGCCAGCAGCTTGCGCGGGGAGGACAGCTATGGCTACACCTTC. Protein: CASSLRGEDSYGYTF.

About this clone: Being one base from a much bigger clone, this may be a read error. V usage is TRBV6-1 and J usage is TRBJ1-1, with D tentatively TRBD1 (5 bases). V was pared by 5 bases and J by 1 base, with 8 bases between. Germline V gives CDR1 MNHNS, CDR2 SASEGT. The CDR3 length is 13 residues. The CDR3 DNA reads as TGTGCCAGCAGTTCCCAGGGGAACACTGAAGCTTTCTTT. It specifies CASSSQGNTEAFF.

About this clone: The sample contains more than one DNA sequence encoding this CDR3. CDR3 amino acids: CASSPRRGSTDTQYF. The CDR3 coding sequence is TGTGCCAGCAGCCCAAGAAGAGGTAGCACAGATACGCAGTATTTT. The chain has TRBV7-9 and TRBJ2-3; unclear D gene. V lost 5 bases and J 0 bases, leaving 12 bases between the germline ends. This CDR3 has 15 residues. CDR1 is SEHNR, CDR2 FQNEAQ, per germline (reference sequence).